This section outlines one TCR beta chain sequence together with its context. In its sample, this clonotype was seen a few times. Its cognate antigen has yet to be identified. No much larger clone exists at a distance of one base, and base qualities are not known. Germline trimming amounts to 1 base on V and 11 bases on J, with 12 as the count of junction bases outside the gene matches. The CDR3 spans 15 residues, from the cysteine through the phenylalanine. The entry retains the CDR3 DNA only, 45 bases that are in frame from base 1. Taken from the germline V gene, the CDR1 and CDR2 loops are SGHDN and FVKESK. These data originate in a study of T cells in Graves' hyperthyroidism and ophthalmopathy (dated by TCRdb to about 2019). About the full investigation: TCR V-J signatures able to tell the groups apart were searched for in a discovery cohort of 90 to 100 patients, of whom 40 to 45 had Graves' ophthalmopathy and under 65 had stable Graves' hyperthyroidism. Thyroid tissue and blood T-cell repertoires from more than 5 Graves' hyperthyroidism patients were also compared in the study. After sampling, hyperthyroidism patients received methimazole starting at 30 mg daily, and ophthalmopathy patients received high-dose intravenous methylprednisolone. The paper describes TCR Vbeta CDR3 sequencing of 135 peripheral blood samples, made up of approximately 40 ophthalmopathy patients, 70 to 75 hyperthyroidism patients and 17 progressor patients. Prospective prediction of ophthalmopathy was tested in an independent validation cohort consisting of fewer than 20 hyperthyroidism patients and approximately 16 patients who later progressed to ophthalmopathy. The approximately 90 discovery patients were randomly split 7:3 into training and test sets.

Any patient with an uncontrolled infection, another autoimmune disease, pregnancy or lactation was excluded. Diagnoses relied on clinical symptoms, serum thyroxine and TRAb, thyroid ultrasound and orbital computed tomography. Trizol reagent was used to extract total RNA, and RNA quality was then checked on an Agilent 2100 Bioanalyzer. The TCR beta CDR3 regions were amplified from RNA transcripts. A first-round RT-PCR of the TCR CDR3 used the HTBI primer set with the Qiagen OneStep RT-PCR kit. A second multiplex PCR round built the libraries, followed by size selection and purification. Paired-end sequencing of the libraries was performed with 100 bp reads on an Illumina HiSeq2000. From the authors' description of their analysis: SOAPnuke was used to process the raw data, with reads discarded if the reads contained adapters or uncalled bases, had a mean Phred below 15, or lacked an exact constant-primer or identifier match. COPE v1.2.5 was used to merge high-quality paired reads, and clonotypes were defined as unique nucleotide sequences. MiTCR v1.1 was used to align clonotypes to the IMGT TRBV, TRBD and TRBJ reference segments. The analysis was restricted to V-J combinations with a frequency above 0.0001, which together covered around 99% of the repertoires. A TCS score was defined as the ratio of F50 (clonal expansion) to E x V (chaos), with BLOSUM62-based TCRdist applied between CDR3 peptides within each V-J. Welch's t-statistics and random forest reduced roughly 500 V-J features to 10 to 15, which were used in a naive Bayes classifier (R e1071). Thyroid-blood repertoire similarity was quantified with the Morisita-Horn index. TCRdb applied fastp at Q25 and MiXCR to the public reads, then kept only in-frame beta chains. Each entry is one CDR3 protein sequence, shown with its most common DNA and genes. The authors' filters were not applied to this entry. This sample has 650,000 to 800,000 distinct CDR3 sequences in its table, and less than 45% of those were observed once. Less than 8.5% of the sample belongs to the ten largest clones.

Beyond this particular receptor, the publication reports: Ophthalmopathy was separated from stable hyperthyroidism by a 13 V-J signature model, with over 85% sensitivity and about 81% specificity obtained in cross-validation and 80%/75% obtained in testing. In validation, the model predicted progression to ophthalmopathy a median of about 6.8 months before onset, with over 60% sensitivity and about 75% specificity. No statistical method was used to fix the sample size in advance, and group allocation was not hidden from the investigators. Blood samples also contained most of the expanded thyroid clonotypes (frequency above 0.001), which suggests that blood repertoires may reflect thyroid immune responses.

The chain was built from TRBV14 and TRBJ1-1; the junction holds 8 bases that match TRBD1. Sequencing was done on a sample of peripheral blood or thyroid tissue (not recorded which). This receptor was obtained from an adult man with Graves' disease, either hyperthyroidism or ophthalmopathy (not recorded which). The DNA sequence is as follows: TGTGCCAGCAGCCAAGCTTTACAGGGGGGTGAAGAGGCTTTCTTT. Translated, this is CASSQALQGGEEAFF.